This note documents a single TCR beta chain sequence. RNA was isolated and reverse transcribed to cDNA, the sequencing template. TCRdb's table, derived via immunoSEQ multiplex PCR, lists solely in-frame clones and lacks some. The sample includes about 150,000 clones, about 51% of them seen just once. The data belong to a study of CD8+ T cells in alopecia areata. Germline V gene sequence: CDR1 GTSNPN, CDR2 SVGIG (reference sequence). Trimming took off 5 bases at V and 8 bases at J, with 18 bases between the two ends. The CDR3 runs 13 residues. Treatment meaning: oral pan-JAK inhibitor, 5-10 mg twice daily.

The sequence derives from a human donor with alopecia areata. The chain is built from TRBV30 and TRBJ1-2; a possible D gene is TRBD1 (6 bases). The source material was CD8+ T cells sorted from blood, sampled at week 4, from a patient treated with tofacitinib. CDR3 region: CAWEPWDNRGYTF. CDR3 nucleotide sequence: TGTGCCTGGGAGCCCTGGGACAATCGGGGCTACACCTTC.